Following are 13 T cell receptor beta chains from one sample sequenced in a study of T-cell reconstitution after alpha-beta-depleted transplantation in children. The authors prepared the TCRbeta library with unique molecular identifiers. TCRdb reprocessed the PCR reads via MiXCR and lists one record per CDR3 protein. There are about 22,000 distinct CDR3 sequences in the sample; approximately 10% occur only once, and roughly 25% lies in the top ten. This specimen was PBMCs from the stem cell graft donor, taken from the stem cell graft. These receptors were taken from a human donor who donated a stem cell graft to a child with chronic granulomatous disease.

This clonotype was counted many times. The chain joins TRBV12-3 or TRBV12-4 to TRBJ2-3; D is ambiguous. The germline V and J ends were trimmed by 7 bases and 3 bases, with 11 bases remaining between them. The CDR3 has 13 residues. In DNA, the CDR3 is TGTGCCAGCAACCTTGTAGGTACAGATACGCAGTATTTT. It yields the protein CASNLVGTDTQYF.

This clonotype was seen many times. This chain's CDR3 is CASSNTGRPRGQETQYF. Written as DNA, the CDR3 is TGTGCCAGCAGTAACACGGGTCGTCCGCGGGGTCAAGAGACCCAGTACTTC. J is TRBJ2-5 and V is TRBV7-2; possibly TRBD2 for D (6 bases). The germline V gene has CDR1 SGHTA and CDR2 FQGNSA. Between the trimmed V and J ends, which lost 6 bases and 2 bases, there was a span of 22 bases. This CDR3 is 17 amino acids long.

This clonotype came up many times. The CDR3 loop is CSVEGTSGRSSYEQYF. CDR3 nucleotide sequence: TGCAGCGTTGAAGGGACTAGCGGGAGGAGCTCCTACGAGCAGTACTTC. The chain links TRBV29-1 to TRBJ2-7, with 14 bases aligning to TRBD2. This CDR3 is 16 amino acids long. After removal of 1 base from V and 0 bases from J, the junction contained 2 bases not matched to a gene. In germline, CDR1 is SQVTM, CDR2 ANQGSEA.

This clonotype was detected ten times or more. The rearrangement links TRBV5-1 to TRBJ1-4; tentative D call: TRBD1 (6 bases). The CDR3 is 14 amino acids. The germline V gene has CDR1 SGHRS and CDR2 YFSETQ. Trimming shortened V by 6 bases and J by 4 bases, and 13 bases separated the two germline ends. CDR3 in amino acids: CASIRGPSNEKLFF. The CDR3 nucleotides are TGCGCCAGCATCAGGGGCCCAAGTAATGAAAAACTGTTTTTT.

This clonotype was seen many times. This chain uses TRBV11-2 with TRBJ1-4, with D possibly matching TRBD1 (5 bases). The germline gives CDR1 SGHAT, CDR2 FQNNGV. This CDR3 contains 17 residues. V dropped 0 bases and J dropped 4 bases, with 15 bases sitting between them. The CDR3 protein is CASSLESLDRVNEKLFF. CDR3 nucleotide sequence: TGTGCCAGCAGCTTAGAATCGTTAGACAGAGTTAATGAAAAACTGTTTTTT.

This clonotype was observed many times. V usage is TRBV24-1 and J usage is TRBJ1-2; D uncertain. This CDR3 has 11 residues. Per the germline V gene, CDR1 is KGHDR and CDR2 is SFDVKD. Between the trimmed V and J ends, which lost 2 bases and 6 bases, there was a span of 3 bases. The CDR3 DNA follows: TGTGCCACCAGTGATTACGATGGCTACACCTTC. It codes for CATSDYDGYTF.

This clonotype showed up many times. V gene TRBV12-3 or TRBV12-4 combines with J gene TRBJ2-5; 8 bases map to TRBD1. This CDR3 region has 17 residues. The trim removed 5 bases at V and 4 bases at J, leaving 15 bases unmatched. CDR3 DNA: TGTGCCAGCAGTCCGGACAGGGTTATTATTCGGTTAGAGACCCAGTACTTC. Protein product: CASSPDRVIIRLETQYF.

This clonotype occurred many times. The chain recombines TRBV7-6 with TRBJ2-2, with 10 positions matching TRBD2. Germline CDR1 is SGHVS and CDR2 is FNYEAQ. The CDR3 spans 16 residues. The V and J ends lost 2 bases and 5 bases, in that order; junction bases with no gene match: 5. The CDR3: CASSLSLAGGTGELFF. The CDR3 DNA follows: TGTGCCAGCAGCTTATCGTTAGCGGGGGGTACCGGGGAGCTGTTTTTT.

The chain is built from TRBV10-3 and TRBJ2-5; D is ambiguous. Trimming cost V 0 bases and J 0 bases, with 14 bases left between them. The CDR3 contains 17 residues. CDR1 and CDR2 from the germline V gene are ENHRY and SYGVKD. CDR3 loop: CAISESLSPKYQETQYF. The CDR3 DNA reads TGTGCCATCAGTGAGTCTCTGTCTCCTAAGTACCAAGAGACCCAGTACTTC.

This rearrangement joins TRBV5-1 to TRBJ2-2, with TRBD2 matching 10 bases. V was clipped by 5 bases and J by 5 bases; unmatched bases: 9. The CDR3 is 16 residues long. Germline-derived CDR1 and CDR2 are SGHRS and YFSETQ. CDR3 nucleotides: TGCGCCAGCAGACCTCTAGCGGGAGCTGAAACCGGGGAGCTGTTTTTT. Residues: CASRPLAGAETGELFF. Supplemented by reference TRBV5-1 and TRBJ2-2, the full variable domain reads KAGVTQTPRYLIKTRGQQVTLSCSPISGHRSVSWYQQTPGQGLQFLFEYFSETQRNKGNFPGRFSGRQFSNSRSEMNVSTLELGDSALYLCASRPLAGAETGELFFGEGSRLTVL.

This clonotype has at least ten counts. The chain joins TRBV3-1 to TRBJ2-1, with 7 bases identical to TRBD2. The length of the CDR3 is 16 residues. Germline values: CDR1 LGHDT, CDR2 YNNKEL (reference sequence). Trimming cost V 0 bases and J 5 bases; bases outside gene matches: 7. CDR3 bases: TGTGCCAGCAGCCAAGATCGTCCTAGCGGCCACAATGAGCAGTTCTTC. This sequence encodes CASSQDRPSGHNEQFF.

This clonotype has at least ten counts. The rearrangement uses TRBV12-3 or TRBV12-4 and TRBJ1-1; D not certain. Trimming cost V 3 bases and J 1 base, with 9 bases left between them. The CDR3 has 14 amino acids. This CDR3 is CASSFLMENTEAFF. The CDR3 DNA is TGTGCCAGCAGTTTTTTAATGGAGAACACTGAAGCTTTCTTT.

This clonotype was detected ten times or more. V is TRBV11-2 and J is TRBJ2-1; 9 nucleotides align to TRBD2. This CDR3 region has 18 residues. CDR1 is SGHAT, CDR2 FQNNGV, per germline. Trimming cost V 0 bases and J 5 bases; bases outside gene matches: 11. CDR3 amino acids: CASSLEGRLAGIHNEQFF. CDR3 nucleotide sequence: TGTGCCAGCAGCTTAGAAGGAAGGCTAGCGGGAATTCACAATGAGCAGTTCTTC.